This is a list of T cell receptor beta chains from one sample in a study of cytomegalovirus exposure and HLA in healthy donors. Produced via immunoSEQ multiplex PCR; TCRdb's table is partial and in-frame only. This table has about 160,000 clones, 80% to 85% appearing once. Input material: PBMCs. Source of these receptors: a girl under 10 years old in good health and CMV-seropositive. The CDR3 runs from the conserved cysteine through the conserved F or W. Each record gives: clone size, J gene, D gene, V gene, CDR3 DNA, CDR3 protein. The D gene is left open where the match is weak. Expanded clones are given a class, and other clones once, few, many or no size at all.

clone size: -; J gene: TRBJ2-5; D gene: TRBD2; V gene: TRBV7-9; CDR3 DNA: TGTGCCAGCAGCTTAGGTAGCGGGAGGGACGGAGAGACCCAGTACTTC; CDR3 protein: CASSLGSGRDGETQYF
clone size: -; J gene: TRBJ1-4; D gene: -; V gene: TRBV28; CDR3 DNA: TGTGCCAGCAGTTTCCGATTGACAAAGGCAACTAATGAAAAACTGTTTTTT; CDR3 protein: CASSFRLTKATNEKLFF
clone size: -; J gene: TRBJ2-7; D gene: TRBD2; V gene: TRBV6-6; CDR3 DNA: TGTGCCAGCAGTTTAACGGGACTAGCGGGAGACGAGCAGTACTTC; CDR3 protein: CASSLTGLAGDEQYF
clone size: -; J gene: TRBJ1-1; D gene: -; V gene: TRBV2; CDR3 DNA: TGTGCCAGCGTGGTCAGGGGCCCGAACACTGAAGCTTTCTTT; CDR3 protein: CASVVRGPNTEAFF
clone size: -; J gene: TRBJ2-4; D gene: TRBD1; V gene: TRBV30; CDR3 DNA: TGTGCCTGGACCCCCCCGGGGACAGGGTGGGGAAAAAACATTCAGTACTTC; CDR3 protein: CAWTPPGTGWGKNIQYF
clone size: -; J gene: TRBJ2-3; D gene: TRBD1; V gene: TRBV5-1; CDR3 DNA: TGCGCCAGCAGCTTGGGGGGGACAGGGTCGGCAGATACGCAGTATTTT; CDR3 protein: CASSLGGTGSADTQYF
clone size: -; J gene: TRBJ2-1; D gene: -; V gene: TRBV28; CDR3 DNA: TGTGCCAGCAGTTTACCGGGAGAAAGGGGAAGCTCCTACAATGAGCAGTTCTTC; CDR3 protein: CASSLPGERGSSYNEQFF
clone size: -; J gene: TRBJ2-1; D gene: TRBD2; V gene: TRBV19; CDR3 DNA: TGTGCCAGTAGTATAGATCCCCCGACTAGCGGGACCTACAATGAGCAGTTCTTC; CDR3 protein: CASSIDPPTSGTYNEQFF
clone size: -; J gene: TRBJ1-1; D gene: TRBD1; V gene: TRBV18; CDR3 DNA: TGTGCCAGCTCGCCAGGGACAGCAAAGTACACTGAAGCTTTCTTT; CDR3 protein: CASSPGTAKYTEAFF
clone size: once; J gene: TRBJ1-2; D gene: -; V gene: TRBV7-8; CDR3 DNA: TGTGCCAGCAGCTTAGGGACATCTGGCTACACCTTC; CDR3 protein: CASSLGTSGYTF
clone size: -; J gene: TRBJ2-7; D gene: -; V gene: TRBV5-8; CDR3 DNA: TGTGCCAGCAGCCAACATACCTACGAGCAGTACTTC; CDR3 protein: CASSQHTYEQYF
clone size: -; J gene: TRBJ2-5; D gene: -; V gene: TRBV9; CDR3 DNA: TGTGCCAGCAGCGGCGGCCGACAAGAGACCCAGTACTTC; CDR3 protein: CASSGGRQETQYF
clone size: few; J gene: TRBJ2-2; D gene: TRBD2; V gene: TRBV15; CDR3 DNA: TGTGCCACCGTTCCTAGAAGTCGGACTAGCGGGATGAAGACCGGGGAGCTGTTTTTT; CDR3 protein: CATVPRSRTSGMKTGELFF
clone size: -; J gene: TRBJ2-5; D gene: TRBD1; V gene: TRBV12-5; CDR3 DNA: TGTGCTAGTGGCAACGGACAGGAAGAGACCCAGTACTTC; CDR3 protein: CASGNGQEETQYF
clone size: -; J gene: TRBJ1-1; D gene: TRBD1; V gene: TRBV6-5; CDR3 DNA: TGTGCCACGGGACAGTCTCCGAACACTGAAGCTTTCTTT; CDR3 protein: CATGQSPNTEAFF
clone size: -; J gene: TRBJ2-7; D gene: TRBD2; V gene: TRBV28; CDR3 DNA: TGTGCCAGCACTAGGACTAGCCTATCCTACGAGCAGTACTTC; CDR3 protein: CASTRTSLSYEQYF
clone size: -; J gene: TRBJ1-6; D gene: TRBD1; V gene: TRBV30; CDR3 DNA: TGTGCCTGGAGTAACGGACAGGGCGACTCACCCCTCCACTTT; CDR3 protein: CAWSNGQGDSPLHF
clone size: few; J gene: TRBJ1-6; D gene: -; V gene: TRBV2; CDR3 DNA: TGTGCCAACGGAGGGAGGCCGAGCTCCTATAATTCACCCCTCCACTTT; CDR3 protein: CANGGRPSSYNSPLHF
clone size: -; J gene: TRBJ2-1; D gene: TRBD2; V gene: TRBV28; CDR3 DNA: TGTGCCAGCAGTACTTGGGAGCGGGGGGGGAATGAGCAGTTCTTC; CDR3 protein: CASSTWERGGNEQFF
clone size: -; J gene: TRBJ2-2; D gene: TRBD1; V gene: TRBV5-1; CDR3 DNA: TGCGCCAGCAGCTTAGGACAGGGGAACACCGGGGAGCTGTTTTTT; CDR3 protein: CASSLGQGNTGELFF
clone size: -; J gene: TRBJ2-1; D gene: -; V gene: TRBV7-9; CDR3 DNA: TGTGCCAGCAGCCCCAGGGGTCGTGGGGACGGGTACAATGAGCAGTTCTTC; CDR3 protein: CASSPRGRGDGYNEQFF
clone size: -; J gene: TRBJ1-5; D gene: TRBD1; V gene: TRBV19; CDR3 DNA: TGTGCCAGTAGTATCGGGACAGGGGGCTTTCAGCCCCAGCATTTT; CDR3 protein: CASSIGTGGFQPQHF
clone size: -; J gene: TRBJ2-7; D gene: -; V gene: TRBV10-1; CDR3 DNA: TGCGCCAGCAGTGATGGGGCAACCTCTACCCCGCACTTC; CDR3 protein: CASSDGATSTPHF
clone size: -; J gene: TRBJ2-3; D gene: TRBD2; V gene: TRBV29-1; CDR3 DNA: TGCAGCGTGGCCGGGACTAGCGACACAGATACGCAGTATTTT; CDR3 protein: CSVAGTSDTDTQYF